This is a list of T cell receptor beta chains from one sample in a study of cytomegalovirus exposure and HLA in healthy donors. Measured with immunoSEQ multiplex PCR; TCRdb has only the in-frame clones, and not every one. The sample gives about 180,000 clones, roughly 80% of which show up once; roughly 1% is in the top ten. The sequencing input was PBMCs. The receptors stem from a man younger than 40 in good health and CMV-seronegative. The CDR3 runs from the conserved cysteine through the conserved F or W. A D gene is named only where the DNA matches it firmly. Only some rows state a clone size, as once, few, many or a class for expanded clones.

D	V	size	J	DNA	CDR3
.	TRBV15	.	TRBJ1-5	TGTGCCACCAGCAGAGCCGATCAGCCCCAGCATTTT	CATSRADQPQHF
.	TRBV28	.	TRBJ1-1	TGTGCCAGCAGTTTCGAAGCATGGGGGGGGAACACTGAAGCTTTCTTT	CASSFEAWGGNTEAFF
.	TRBV7-9	once	TRBJ2-7	TGTTCCAGCACACCGGGGGACCACGAGCAGTACTTC	CSSTPGDHEQYF
.	TRBV10-2	.	TRBJ2-4	TGCGCCAGCGGGGGAGGATTAAGAAGCATTCAGTACTTC	CASGGGLRSIQYF
TRBD1	TRBV4-2	few	TRBJ2-1	TGTGCCAGCAGCCCCGTAGTAGGGACAGTAAGCAATGAGCAGTTCTTC	CASSPVVGTVSNEQFF
TRBD2	TRBV29-1	.	TRBJ2-3	TGCAGCGTTGAAGGTTTCAGGCTAACTAGCGGGGGGACTTCCGAGGGCACAGATACGCAGTATTTT	CSVEGFRLTSGGTSEGTDTQYF
TRBD1	TRBV5-1	.	TRBJ2-5	TGCGCCAGCAGCACGCCCAGGGGGCAAGAGACCCAGTACTTC	CASSTPRGQETQYF
TRBD1	TRBV5-1	few	TRBJ2-7	TGCGCCAGCAGCTTTGCACAGGGGTGGTACGAGCAGTACTTC	CASSFAQGWYEQYF
TRBD2	TRBV7-9	.	TRBJ2-4	TGTGCCAGCAGCGGAAACCTACTAGCGAGCATTCAGTACTTC	CASSGNLLASIQYF
.	TRBV11-2	.	TRBJ2-4	TGTGCCAGCAGCTTCGTTACAGATAGGTTCAAAAACATTCAGTACTTC	CASSFVTDRFKNIQYF
.	TRBV30	.	TRBJ2-3	TGTGCCTGGGGGGGCTCAGATACGCAGTATTTT	CAWGGSDTQYF
TRBD1	TRBV7-2	once	TRBJ1-3	TGTGCCAGCAGCCTAAGACAGGGGACTGGAAACACCATATATTTT	CASSLRQGTGNTIYF
TRBD1	TRBV19	once	TRBJ2-3	TGTGCCAGTAGCCCAGGGGGTTACACAGATACGCAGTATTTT	CASSPGGYTDTQYF
TRBD1	TRBV5-4	.	TRBJ2-5	TGTGCCAGCTCCAACAGGGGGCGAGAGACCCAGTACTTC	CASSNRGRETQYF
.	TRBV29-1	.	TRBJ2-4	TGCAGCGTTGAAGTAGCAGGGTTCGGGGCCAAAAACATTCAGTACTTC	CSVEVAGFGAKNIQYF
.	TRBV6-5	.	TRBJ1-2	TGTGCCAGCAGCCAGCAACTCGGGAAGGAGGATGGCTACACCTTC	CASSQQLGKEDGYTF
TRBD1	TRBV27	.	TRBJ1-1	TGTGCCAGCAGTCCCCTCACCGGGACAGTGAACACTGAAGCTTTCTTT	CASSPLTGTVNTEAFF
.	TRBV27	.	TRBJ2-5	TGTGCCAGCCGAGGACTAGGGGGGCTACAAGAGACCCAGTACTTC	CASRGLGGLQETQYF
TRBD1	TRBV7-2	few	TRBJ1-1	TGTGCCAGCAGCTCGCAGACAGGGATTGGAACTGAAGCTTTCTTT	CASSSQTGIGTEAFF
TRBD2	TRBV5-1	once	TRBJ2-3	TGCGCCAGCAGTGGTAGCGGGGGGGCCGGGGATACGCAGTATTTT	CASSGSGGAGDTQYF